This T cell receptor beta chain was documented in a study of T cells in Graves' hyperthyroidism and ophthalmopathy. This clonotype was seen a few times. It was RNA transcripts that yielded the amplified TCR beta CDR3 regions. Using the HTBI primer set, a first-round RT-PCR was run on the TCR CDR3. TCRdb called the multiplex PCR reads again in MiXCR, with one record for every CDR3 protein. The sample shows approximately 600,000 distinct CDR3 sequences, roughly 14% of them seen only once. Uncontrolled infection, other autoimmune disease, pregnancy or lactation disqualified patients from enrolment. With 7 bases clipped from V and 5 bases from J, the junction kept 6 bases outside the gene matches. The germline CDR1 and CDR2 sequences are MDHEN and SYDVKM. The CDR3 loop spans 14 amino acids.

Sequences were obtained from blood. This TCR was sampled from a woman younger than 45 with Graves' hyperthyroidism that later progressed to Graves' ophthalmopathy. V is TRBV28 and J is TRBJ1-4; 8 positions agree with TRBD1. The CDR3 coding sequence is TGTGCCAGCACCCGACAGGGGCGAAATGAAAAACTGTTTTTT. Encoded protein: CASTRQGRNEKLFF. Using reference TRBV28 and TRBJ1-4 for the parts outside the CDR3, the full variable domain is DVKVTQSSRYLVKRTGEKVFLECVQDMDHENMFWYRQDPGLGLRLIYFSYDVKMKEKGDIPEGYSVSREKKERFSLILESASTNQTSMYLCASTRQGRNEKLFFGSGTQLSVL.